Presented here are 12 T cell receptor beta chains from one specimen sequenced in a study of a mutant IDH1 vaccine in newly diagnosed glioma. Libraries were prepared by immunoSEQ multiplex PCR; TCRdb keeps only in-frame clonotypes and omits some of them. The data show about 68,000 clones, with more than 65% seen just once and 7% to 10% held by the top ten. Time point reported: baseline, week 1 (first vaccination visit). The sample's treatment: pre-vaccination baseline after standard-of-care therapy. The starting material was PBMCs, obtained from a glioma patient treated with radiotherapy, temozolomide or both. The receptors were gathered from a man in his forties or fifties with glioma.

The V call is TRBV6-5, the J call TRBJ1-4, with D unresolved. The length of the CDR3 is 11 residues. In germline, CDR1 is MNHEY, CDR2 SVGAGI. V lost 6 bases to trimming and J lost 8 bases, with 7 bases between them. The CDR3 is CASRRGEKLFF. In nucleotides, the CDR3 is TGTGCCAGCAGACGTGGCGAAAAACTGTTTTTT.

The chain combines TRBV9 with TRBJ1-1; tentatively, D is TRBD1 (5 bases). Trimming cost V 7 bases and J 1 base, with 14 bases left between them. Germline CDR1 SGDLS, CDR2 YYNGEE. The CDR3 loop spans 14 amino acids. In DNA form, the CDR3 reads TGTGCCAGCCACGCAGGGCACTCGAACACTGAAGCTTTCTTT. Residues: CASHAGHSNTEAFF.

V and J are TRBV6-5 and TRBJ2-5, with 8 bases fitting TRBD1. This CDR3 spans 13 amino acids. Germline CDR1 reads MNHEY; CDR2 reads SVGAGI. Losses at the gene ends were 6 bases for V and 3 bases for J; bases not matched to a gene: 3. The DNA for the CDR3 is TGTGCCAGCAGACAGGGGGATGAAGAGACCCAGTACTTC. Encoded protein: CASRQGDEETQYF.

This clone was counted a single time. The rearrangement uses TRBV18 and TRBJ2-7; possible D gene TRBD2, 6 bases. The germline V gene encodes CDR1 KGHSH and CDR2 LQKENI. Trimming shortened V by 2 bases and J by 5 bases, and 19 bases separated the two germline ends. The CDR3 covers 16 residues. Here the CDR3 reads CASSPGLGGGTHEQYF. DNA of the CDR3: TGTGCCAGCTCACCAGGGCTCGGGGGAGGAACGCACGAGCAGTACTTC.

This chain connects TRBV10-3 to TRBJ1-1; possibly TRBD1 for D (5 bases). CDR1 ENHRY and CDR2 SYGVKD come from the germline V gene. This CDR3 contains 11 residues. Trimming stripped 6 bases from V and 6 bases from J, with 8 bases between. CDR3 region: CAIRGGAEAFF. CDR3 coding DNA: TGTGCCATCAGGGGAGGGGCTGAAGCTTTCTTT.

This clone was observed a handful of times. V usage is TRBV18 and J usage is TRBJ2-1; 11 nucleotides match TRBD1. CDR1 KGHSH and CDR2 LQKENI come from the germline V gene. Trimming removed 3 bases from V and 7 bases from J; junction bases left unmatched: 5. The CDR3 extends over 15 amino acids. As DNA, the CDR3 is TGTGCCAGCTCACCCGCCGGGACAGGGGGGAATGAGCAGTTCTTC. This encodes CASSPAGTGGNEQFF.

The rearrangement links TRBV27 to TRBJ1-1; possible D gene TRBD1, 6 bases. There are 15 residues in the CDR3. The V gene's germline CDR1 is MNHEY and CDR2 SMNVEV (reference sequence). Trimming shortened V by 5 bases and J by 1 base, and 14 bases separated the two germline ends. The CDR3 nucleotides read TGTGCCAGCAGTCAACAGGGCCGGCCGAACACTGAAGCTTTCTTT. Its translation is CASSQQGRPNTEAFF.

The V call is TRBV10-3, the J call TRBJ2-7, with TRBD2 identical over 8 bases. The CDR3 contains 14 residues. Germline CDR1 and CDR2: ENHRY and SYGVKD. V shed 5 bases and J 6 bases; nucleotides not matched to a gene: 9. CDR3 amino acids: CAISLAGGLGEQYF. The CDR3 DNA follows: TGTGCCATCAGTTTGGCGGGGGGCCTGGGCGAGCAGTACTTC.

The chain joins TRBV9 to TRBJ2-3, with D hard to call. V lost 0 bases, J lost 0 bases, and 5 bases lay in between. The CDR3 has 14 amino acids. Germline V gene data show CDR1 as SGDLS and CDR2 as YYNGEE. The CDR3 region is CASSVGRSTDTQYF. The CDR3 DNA follows: TGTGCCAGCAGCGTAGGGCGTAGCACAGATACGCAGTATTTT.

V gene TRBV5-1 combines with J gene TRBJ2-1, with 9 positions matching TRBD2. Unmatched junction bases numbered 3, after V lost 0 bases and J lost 2 bases. This CDR3 is 16 amino acids long. Per germline, CDR1 SGHRS and CDR2 YFSETQ. The CDR3 sequence: CASSLGGGGAYNEQFF. Written as DNA, the CDR3 is TGCGCCAGCAGCTTGGGTGGCGGGGGGGCCTACAATGAGCAGTTCTTC. Variable domain in full (rest from reference TRBV5-1 and TRBJ2-1): KAGVTQTPRYLIKTRGQQVTLSCSPISGHRSVSWYQQTPGQGLQFLFEYFSETQRNKGNFPGRFSGRQFSNSRSEMNVSTLELGDSALYLCASSLGGGGAYNEQFFGPGTRLTVL.

In regard to this clone: Within the sample, other DNA sequences also encode this same CDR3. The rearrangement uses TRBV5-1 and TRBJ1-5; 9 nucleotides agree with TRBD1. The germline V gene has CDR1 SGHRS and CDR2 YFSETQ. There are 15 residues in the CDR3. J gave up 3 bases and V 3 bases, and 4 bases lay outside the gene matches. CDR3 sequence reads: CASSSGTGFNQPQHF. Here the CDR3 DNA reads TGCGCCAGCAGCTCCGGGACAGGGTTCAATCAGCCCCAGCATTTT.

This clone counts as medium-sized (0.01 to 0.1%). J is TRBJ2-3 and V is TRBV11-2; 8 bases agree with TRBD1. Germline-derived CDR1 and CDR2 are SGHAT and FQNNGV. The CDR3 extends over 15 amino acids. Germline trimming cut 5 bases from V and 2 bases from J; bases unmatched to any gene: 6. CDR3 protein: CASSERTGLTDTQYF. In DNA, the CDR3 is TGTGCCAGCAGCGAAAGGACAGGGCTCACAGATACGCAGTATTTT.